This T cell receptor (beta chain) was captured in a study of blood T cell repertoires in COVID-19 (dated by TCRdb to 2019 to 2021). Study-level background: Samples from collaborators originated in the United States, Italy and Spain and spanned both the acute and convalescent phases of COVID-19. Where HLA class I and class II types were available, the types were taken from metadata supplied by the sample provider, not from assay-based typing. The repertoires were released in a freely available public database intended as a resource for research on the immune response to SARS-CoV-2. The material from the prospective study consisted of cDNA or gDNA derived from T cells, B-cell-depleted T cells, or PBMCs. The sample metadata nearly always contained a de-identified subject ID, COVID-19 status, age in years and sex. The dataset comprised deeply sampled blood TCRbeta repertoires from subjects exposed to, actively infected with, or recovered from COVID-19. Samples were obtained from the ongoing ImmuneRACE study (first 160 participants) and from 1,000 to 1,500 subjects provided by 6 global collaborators.

What the study reported, not specific to this receptor: Clinical and demographic metadata were provided uncurated, with the amount varying by source and participant.

TCRbeta CDR3 regions were amplified from genomic DNA by means of the immunoSEQ Assay, a bias-controlled multiplex PCR. Under the source paper's analysis protocol: The number of nucleated cells in each sample was estimated from the amplification of reference gene primers within the assay. To quantify the absolute abundance of each unique TCRbeta CDR3 rearrangement, sequence reads were collapsed and filtered. For each sample, productive Simpson clonality was calculated as the square root of Simpson's diversity index across productive rearrangements. In its TCRdb copy, this immuneACCESS table keeps in-frame sequences only and misses some clones. Where compared with another copy, unresolved V genes explain less than half of these, and the others have no known cause. That table supplies the V and J calls and clone size; D and trimming were determined from the DNA. The sample table contains some 66,000 clones; only one count was recorded for 91% of them. The ten most abundant clones make up under 8.5% of the sample.

Whole blood was collected in K2EDTA tubes by collaborating institutions according to the institutions' own protocols. For TCRbeta analysis, collaborator samples were shipped as frozen whole blood, as isolated PBMCs, or as DNA extracted from either sample type. As to this clone: It lacks a known antigen. No clone much larger than this one lies a single base away; base qualities are absent.

The junction shows trimming of 3 bases on V and 9 bases on J, and the gene matches do not reach 9 bases of it. CDR1 SGHRS and CDR2 YFSETQ are derived from the germline V gene. Reading from cysteine to phenylalanine, the CDR3 counts 15 amino acids. Only the CDR3 portion is preserved as DNA: 45 bases, with reading frame beginning at the first base. The sequence derives from a human donor in a cohort sampled during active COVID-19. The sample comprised peripheral blood. The chain is encoded by TRBV5-1 joined to TRBJ2-1; TRBD1 agrees with 10 junctional bases. The CDR3 sequence is CASSYFGTGVAEQFF. The nucleotide sequence is TGCGCCAGCAGCTATTTCGGGACAGGGGTGGCTGAGCAGTTCTTC.